This TCR beta chain was captured in a study of T cell responses to AZD1222 COVID-19 vaccine. Study-wide points: There were repertoire samples only from the period after the peak T cell response.

On this clone itself: Its antigen is still unknown.

The protocol was immunoSEQ multiplex PCR, while the TCRdb copy is restricted to in-frame clones and leaves out a portion. The data show some 150,000 clones, approximately 88% seen once. After removal of 7 bases from V and 4 bases from J, the junction contained 12 bases not matched to a gene. CDR3 length: 16 residues. CDR1 and CDR2 from the germline V gene are SGDLS and YYNGEE. This sample comprised peripheral blood, obtained on day 0 of AZD1222 vaccination. V usage is TRBV9 and J usage is TRBJ1-2, with 11 bases aligning to TRBD1. The source is an adult in good health. DNA for the CDR3: TGTGCCAGCGGCACCCGGACAGGGGGCACTTTCTATGGCTACACCTTC. Translating it yields CASGTRTGGTFYGYTF.